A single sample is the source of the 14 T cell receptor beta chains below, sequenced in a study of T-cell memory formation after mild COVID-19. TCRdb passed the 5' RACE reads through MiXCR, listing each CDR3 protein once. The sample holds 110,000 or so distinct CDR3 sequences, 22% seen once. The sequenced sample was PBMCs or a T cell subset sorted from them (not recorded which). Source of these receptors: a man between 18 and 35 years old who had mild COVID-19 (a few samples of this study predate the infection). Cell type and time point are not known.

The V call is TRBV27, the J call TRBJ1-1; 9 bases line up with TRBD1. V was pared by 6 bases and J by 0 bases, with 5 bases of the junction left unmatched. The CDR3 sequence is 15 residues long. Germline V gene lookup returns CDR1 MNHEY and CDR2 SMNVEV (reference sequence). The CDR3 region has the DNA TGTGCCAGCAGCGACTGGACAGGGGTGAACACTGAAGCTTTCTTT. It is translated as CASSDWTGVNTEAFF.

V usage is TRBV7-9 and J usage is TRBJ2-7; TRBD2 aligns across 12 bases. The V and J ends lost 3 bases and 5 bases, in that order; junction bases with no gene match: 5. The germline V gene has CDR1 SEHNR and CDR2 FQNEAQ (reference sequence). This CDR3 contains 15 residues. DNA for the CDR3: TGTGCCAGCAGCTTCGGACTAGCGGGGAGCCACGAGCAGTACTTC. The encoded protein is CASSFGLAGSHEQYF.

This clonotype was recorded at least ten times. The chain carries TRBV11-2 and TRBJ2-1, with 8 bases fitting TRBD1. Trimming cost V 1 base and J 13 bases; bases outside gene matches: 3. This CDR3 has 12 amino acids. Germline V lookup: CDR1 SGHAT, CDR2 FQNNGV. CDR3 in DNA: TGTGCCAGCAGCTTAGGTGGACAGGGACAGTTCTTC. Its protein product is CASSLGGQGQFF.

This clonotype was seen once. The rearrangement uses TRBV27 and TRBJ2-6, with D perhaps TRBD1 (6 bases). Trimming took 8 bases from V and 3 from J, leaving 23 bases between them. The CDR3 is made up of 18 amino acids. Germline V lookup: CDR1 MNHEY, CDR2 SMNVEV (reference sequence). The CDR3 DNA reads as TGTGCCAGCGGGCCCCGTCCTCTAGGGGGTGGTGGGGCCAACGTCCTGACTTTC. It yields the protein CASGPRPLGGGGANVLTF.

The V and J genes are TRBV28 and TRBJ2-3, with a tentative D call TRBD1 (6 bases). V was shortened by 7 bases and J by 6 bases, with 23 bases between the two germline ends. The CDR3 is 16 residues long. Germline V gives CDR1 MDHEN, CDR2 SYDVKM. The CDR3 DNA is TGTGCCAGCAACCCTCCTGACAGGCCGCCGAGGGATACGCAGTATTTT. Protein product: CASNPPDRPPRDTQYF.

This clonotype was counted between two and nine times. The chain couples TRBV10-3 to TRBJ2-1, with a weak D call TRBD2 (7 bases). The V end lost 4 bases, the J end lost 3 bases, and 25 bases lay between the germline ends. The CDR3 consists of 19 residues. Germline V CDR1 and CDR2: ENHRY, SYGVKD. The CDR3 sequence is CAISGRDNWGGVDYNEQFF. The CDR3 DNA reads TGTGCCATCAGTGGAAGGGACAATTGGGGGGGCGTAGACTACAATGAGCAGTTCTTC.

As DNA, the CDR3 is TGCGCCAGCAGCCAAAGACAGGAAAGCTCCTACGAGCAGTACTTC. It encodes CASSQRQESSYEQYF. The gene calls are TRBV4-1 and TRBJ2-7; possibly TRBD1 for D (6 bases). CDR1 is MGHRA and CDR2 is YSYEKL in the germline V gene. The CDR3 has 15 amino acids. V lost 2 bases, J lost 0 bases, and 11 bases lay in between.

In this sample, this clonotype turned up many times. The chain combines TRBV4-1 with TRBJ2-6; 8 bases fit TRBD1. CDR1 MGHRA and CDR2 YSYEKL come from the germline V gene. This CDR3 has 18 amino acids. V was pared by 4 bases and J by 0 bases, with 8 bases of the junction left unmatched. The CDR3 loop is CASSRGTGLSSGANVLTF. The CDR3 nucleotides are TGCGCCAGCAGCCGTGGGACAGGCCTTAGCTCTGGGGCCAACGTCCTGACTTTC.

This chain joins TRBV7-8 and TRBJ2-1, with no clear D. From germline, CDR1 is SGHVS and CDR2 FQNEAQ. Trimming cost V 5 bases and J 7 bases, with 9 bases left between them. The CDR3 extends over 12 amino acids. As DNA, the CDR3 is TGTGCCAGCAGCCCTCTGGGGAATGAGCAGTTCTTC. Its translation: CASSPLGNEQFF.

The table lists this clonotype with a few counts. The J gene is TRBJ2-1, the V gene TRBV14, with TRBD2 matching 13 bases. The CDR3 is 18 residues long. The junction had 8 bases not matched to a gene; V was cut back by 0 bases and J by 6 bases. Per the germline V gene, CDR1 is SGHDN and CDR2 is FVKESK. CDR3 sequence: CASSQDWGLAGRLNEQFF. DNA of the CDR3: TGTGCCAGCAGCCAAGATTGGGGACTAGCGGGGAGACTCAATGAGCAGTTCTTC.

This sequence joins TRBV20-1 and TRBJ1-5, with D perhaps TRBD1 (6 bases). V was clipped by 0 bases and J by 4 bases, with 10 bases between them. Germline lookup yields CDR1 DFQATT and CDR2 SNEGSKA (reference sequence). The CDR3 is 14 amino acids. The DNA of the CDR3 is TGCAGTGCTAGAGAGGTCCAGGGGAATCAGCCCCAGCATTTT. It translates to CSAREVQGNQPQHF.

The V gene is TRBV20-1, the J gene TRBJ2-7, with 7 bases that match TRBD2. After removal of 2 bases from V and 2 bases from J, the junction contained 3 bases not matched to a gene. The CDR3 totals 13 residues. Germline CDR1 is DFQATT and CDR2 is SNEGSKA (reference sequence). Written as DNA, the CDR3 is TGCAGTGCTAGAAAAGCGGGGACCTACGAGCAGTACGTC. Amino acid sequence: CSARKAGTYEQYV.

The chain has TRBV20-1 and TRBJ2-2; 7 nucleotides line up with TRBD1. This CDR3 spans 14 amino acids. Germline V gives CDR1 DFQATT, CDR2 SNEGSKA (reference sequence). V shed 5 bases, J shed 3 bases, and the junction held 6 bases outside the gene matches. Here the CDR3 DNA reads TGCAGTGCTCCCGACAGGGTACACACCGGGGAGCTGTTTTTT. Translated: CSAPDRVHTGELFF.

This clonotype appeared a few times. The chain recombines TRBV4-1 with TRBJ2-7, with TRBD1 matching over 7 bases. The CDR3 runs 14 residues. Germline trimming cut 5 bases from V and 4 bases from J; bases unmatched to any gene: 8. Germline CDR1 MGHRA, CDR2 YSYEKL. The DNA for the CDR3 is TGCGCCAGCAGCTCCGGACAGGCGTTATACGAGCAGTACTTC. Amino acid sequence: CASSSGQALYEQYF.